The rows below give T cell receptor beta chains drawn from one sample of a study of blood T cell repertoires in COVID-19. Sequenced by immunoSEQ multiplex PCR; TCRdb stores in-frame clones only, minus some. The sample consists of 200,000 to 250,000 clones, around 84% of them appearing once. The source material was peripheral blood. The origin of the receptors is a man aged 35 to 55 with acute or convalescent COVID-19. The CDR3 runs from the conserved cysteine through the conserved F or W. Fields, in order: D gene, J gene, V gene, clone size, CDR3 protein, CDR3 DNA. D genes are given only for firm matches. The listing skips clone size in some rows; elsewhere it reads once, few, many or a size class.

TRBD2 | TRBJ2-7 | TRBV6-6 | - | CASSYSGSGGANEQYF | TGTGCCAGCAGTTACTCGGGTAGCGGGGGGGCGAACGAGCAGTACTTC
- | TRBJ2-3 | TRBV3-1/TRBV3-2 | - | CASSPLSGPTDTQYF | TGTGCCAGCAGCCCCCTCAGCGGGCCAACAGATACGCAGTATTTT
- | TRBJ1-2 | TRBV7-9 | - | CASSLVDRFKTNYGYTF | TGTGCCAGCAGCTTAGTTGACAGATTTAAAACTAACTATGGCTACACCTTC
- | TRBJ1-4 | TRBV2 | - | CASKRESGEKLFF | TGTGCCAGCAAGCGCGAAAGCGGAGAAAAACTGTTTTTT
- | TRBJ2-1 | TRBV6-5 | - | CASSPDSSYNEQFF | TGTGCCAGCAGCCCCGACAGCTCCTACAATGAGCAGTTCTTC
TRBD1 | TRBJ1-1 | TRBV6-5 | - | CASSRTGAAEAFF | TGTGCCAGCAGCCGGACAGGGGCGGCTGAAGCTTTCTTT
- | TRBJ2-3 | TRBV5-1 | once | CASSPRGQYTDTQYF | TGCGCCAGCAGCCCGAGGGGACAATACACAGATACGCAGTATTTT
TRBD1 | TRBJ1-1 | TRBV6-2/TRBV6-3 | once | CASSTPQGALGTEAFF | TGTGCCAGCAGTACACCGCAGGGGGCGCTCGGAACTGAAGCTTTCTTT
- | TRBJ1-6 | TRBV2 | - | CASFPGVSYNSPLHF | TGTGCCAGCTTCCCAGGGGTTTCCTATAATTCACCCCTCCACTTT
- | TRBJ1-5 | TRBV5-1 | - | CASSLVAGGNQPQHF | TGCGCCAGCAGCTTGGTAGCAGGGGGCAATCAGCCCCAGCATTTT
- | TRBJ1-2 | TRBV2 | - | CASSEWIGRGNYGYTF | TGTGCCAGCAGTGAATGGATCGGCAGGGGTAACTATGGCTACACCTTC
TRBD1 | TRBJ2-7 | TRBV5-4 | - | CASSLGVNRGTYEQYF | TGTGCCAGCAGCTTAGGGGTCAACAGGGGCACCTACGAGCAGTACTTC
- | TRBJ2-7 | TRBV3-1/TRBV3-2 | few | CASSQEASSYEQYF | TGTGCCAGCAGCCAAGAGGCCAGCTCCTACGAGCAGTACTTC
TRBD1 | TRBJ2-7 | TRBV3-1/TRBV3-2 | once | CASSQEFARAGGTYEQYF | TGTGCCAGCAGCCAAGAATTTGCGAGGGCAGGGGGTACCTACGAGCAGTACTTC
TRBD1 | TRBJ2-2 | TRBV2 | - | CASSERTGSTGELFF | TGTGCCAGCAGTGAAAGGACAGGGAGTACCGGGGAGCTGTTTTTT
TRBD1 | TRBJ1-4 | TRBV7-9 | - | CASSLPGGDHEKLFF | TGTGCCAGCAGCTTACCAGGGGGCGATCATGAAAAACTGTTTTTT
- | TRBJ1-5 | TRBV12-3/TRBV12-4 | many | CASRNARDLQHF | TGTGCCAGCAGGAACGCACGGGATCTCCAGCATTTT
- | TRBJ1-1 | TRBV6-4 | - | CASKTATNTEAFF | TGTGCCAGCAAGACAGCCACGAACACTGAAGCTTTCTTT
- | TRBJ2-2 | TRBV13 | - | CASSSDRPGTGELFF | TGTGCCAGCAGCTCCGACAGGCCGGGGACCGGGGAGCTGTTTTTT
TRBD1 | TRBJ1-3 | TRBV5-1 | - | CASSLAGDRDGNTIYF | TGCGCCAGCAGCTTGGCTGGGGACAGGGATGGAAACACCATATATTTT
- | TRBJ1-1 | TRBV19 | - | CASSIDRGTEAFF | TGTGCCAGTAGTATAGACAGGGGAACTGAAGCTTTCTTT
- | TRBJ1-5 | TRBV6-5 | - | CASSWGLLLGDQPQHF | TGTGCCAGCAGTTGGGGCCTTCTCCTAGGGGATCAGCCCCAGCATTTT
TRBD2 | TRBJ2-3 | TRBV3-1/TRBV3-2 | - | CASSQPSGVGTDTQYF | TGTGCCAGCAGCCAGCCCAGCGGGGTAGGCACAGATACGCAGTATTTT
- | TRBJ1-6 | TRBV27 | - | CASSTRGGQFRNSPLHF | TGTGCCAGCAGTACCCGTGGCGGACAGTTTCGAAATTCACCCCTCCACTTT
TRBD2 | TRBJ2-1 | TRBV30 | - | CAWTGVAGGISSYNEQFF | TGTGCCTGGACCGGGGTAGCGGGGGGGATCAGCTCCTACAATGAGCAGTTCTTC
- | TRBJ2-2 | TRBV2 | - | CASRWMGEGVNTGELFF | TGTGCCAGCCGATGGATGGGAGAGGGGGTGAACACCGGGGAGCTGTTTTTT
TRBD2 | TRBJ2-3 | TRBV4-2 | - | CASSQGITLAGALTDTQYF | TGTGCCAGCAGCCAAGGGATCACTCTAGCGGGGGCCCTCACAGATACGCAGTATTTT
TRBD1 | TRBJ1-5 | TRBV19 | - | CASRSTGENQPQHF | TGTGCCAGTAGGTCGACAGGGGAGAACCAGCCCCAGCATTTT
TRBD1 | TRBJ1-2 | TRBV7-2 | - | CASSPDGQGYGYTF | TGTGCCAGCAGCCCGGATGGACAGGGTTACGGCTACACCTTC
- | TRBJ1-1 | TRBV6-1 | - | CASILPRRTEAFF | TGTGCCAGCATCCTCCCCCGCCGCACAGAAGCTTTCTTT
- | TRBJ1-1 | TRBV12-3/TRBV12-4 | - | CASSLLIDTEAFF | TGTGCCAGCAGTTTATTGATAGACACTGAAGCTTTCTTT
TRBD1 | TRBJ1-1 | TRBV5-4 | - | CASSSGTGGTEAFF | TGTGCCAGCAGCTCCGGGACAGGGGGCACTGAAGCTTTCTTT
- | TRBJ1-1 | TRBV3-1/TRBV3-2 | once | CASSQKFGTEAFF | TGTGCCAGCAGCCAAAAGTTCGGTACTGAAGCTTTCTTT
TRBD1 | TRBJ1-2 | TRBV7-3 | - | CASSAGQGEGGYTF | TGTGCCAGCAGCGCGGGACAGGGGGAGGGCGGCTACACCTTC
TRBD1 | TRBJ1-2 | TRBV27 | - | CASRPSRDRAGYTF | TGTGCCAGCAGACCGTCAAGGGACAGGGCTGGCTACACCTTC
- | TRBJ2-7 | TRBV5-4 | - | CASSPSTGAYEQYF | TGTGCCAGCAGCCCCTCCACAGGCGCCTACGAGCAGTACTTC
- | TRBJ1-2 | TRBV28 | - | CASSSTGTFGGYTF | TGTGCCAGCAGTTCAACAGGCACCTTTGGGGGCTACACCTTC
- | TRBJ1-3 | TRBV3-1/TRBV3-2 | - | CASSSQGGSPGNTIYF | TGTGCCAGCAGCTCCCAGGGAGGTTCGCCTGGAAACACCATATATTTT
- | TRBJ1-2 | TRBV30 | - | CAWGTRTVYGYTF | TGTGCCTGGGGGACCCGGACAGTCTATGGCTACACCTTC
- | TRBJ1-1 | TRBV6-5 | - | CASSYSTATLEAFF | TGTGCCAGCAGTTACTCGACAGCTACCCTTGAAGCTTTCTTT
- | TRBJ2-5 | TRBV15 | - | CATSRGGGKETQYF | TGTGCCACCAGTCGTGGCGGGGGCAAAGAGACCCAGTACTTC
- | TRBJ2-3 | TRBV27 | once | CASSRAVGGPPVDTQYF | TGTGCCAGCAGTCGTGCGGTAGGGGGACCCCCAGTAGATACGCAGTATTTT
- | TRBJ1-2 | TRBV5-6 | once | CASSYRQATLNANYGYTF | TGTGCCAGCAGCTATAGACAGGCTACACTAAACGCCAACTATGGCTACACCTTC
- | TRBJ1-5 | TRBV7-8 | - | CASSLDSYSNQPQHF | TGTGCCAGCAGCTTAGACAGCTATAGCAATCAGCCCCAGCATTTT